The rows below give T cell receptor beta chains drawn from one sample of a study of shared clonotypes between healthy human individuals. Generated by immunoSEQ multiplex PCR, the TCRdb table keeps only in-frame clones and is missing some. The sample lists approximately 2.1 million clones; 85% to 95% were seen once. The sample consisted of naive CD4+ T cells from PBMCs. The receptors come from a man aged 18 to 29 in good health. Some clones in this sample may be carry-over from other donors' samples. The CDR3 runs from the conserved cysteine through the conserved F or W. A D gene is named only where the DNA matches it firmly. Clone size is stated in some rows and not others, as once, few, many or a class when expanded.

clone_size	v_call	j_call	d_call	cdr3_aa	cdr3_nt
.	TRBV7-9	TRBJ1-2	TRBD1	CASTSSGTGPQGGTF	TGTGCCAGCACCTCTTCCGGGACAGGTCCCCAAGGCGGGACCTTC
.	TRBV11-1	TRBJ1-1	TRBD1	CASSSQTGGSTEAFF	TGTGCCAGCAGCTCCCAGACAGGGGGGAGCACTGAAGCTTTCTTT
few	TRBV27	TRBJ1-2	TRBD1	CASSLSFQGVYGYTF	TGTGCCAGCAGTTTATCATTTCAGGGGGTCTATGGCTACACCTTC
.	TRBV7-6	TRBJ2-1	.	CASSLALVRASYNEQFF	TGTGCCAGCAGCTTAGCCCTTGTGAGGGCCTCCTACAATGAGCAGTTCTTC
.	TRBV7-8	TRBJ2-1	TRBD2	CASSFGGREDEQFF	TGTGCCAGCAGCTTCGGCGGGAGGGAGGATGAGCAGTTCTTC
.	TRBV27	TRBJ1-4	.	CASSLTRSTNEKLFF	TGTGCCAGCAGTTTAACTAGATCAACTAATGAAAAACTGTTTTTT
.	TRBV5-1	TRBJ2-7	TRBD1	CASSLGQGASYEQYF	TGCGCCAGCAGCTTAGGACAGGGGGCATCCTACGAGCAGTACTTC
.	TRBV28	TRBJ2-7	.	CASSLRGALSYEQYF	TGTGCCAGCAGTCTCAGGGGGGCTCTCTCCTACGAGCAGTACTTC
.	TRBV18	TRBJ1-2	.	CASSPPNGGQSYTF	TGTGCCAGCTCACCACCAAACGGGGGCCAGAGCTACACCTTC
.	TRBV18	TRBJ1-2	.	CASSPSLVVGAYGYTF	TGTGCCAGCTCACCCTCGCTCGTGGTCGGGGCCTATGGCTACACCTTC
.	TRBV18	TRBJ2-5	TRBD2	CASSPWTSGSQETQYF	TGTGCCAGCTCACCATGGACTAGCGGGAGTCAAGAGACCCAGTACTTC
.	TRBV7-9	TRBJ1-1	.	CASSWGGNTEAFF	TGTGCCAGCAGCTGGGGAGGGAACACTGAAGCTTTCTTT
.	TRBV5-1	TRBJ2-3	.	CASSLESGSGTQYF	TGCGCCAGCAGCTTGGAATCGGGTTCTGGTACGCAGTATTTT
.	TRBV20-1	TRBJ1-1	.	CSARVDTEAFF	TGCAGTGCTAGGGTCGACACTGAAGCTTTCTTT
.	TRBV10-2	TRBJ2-1	.	CASQSSVYNEQFF	TGCGCCAGCCAGTCCTCCGTCTACAATGAGCAGTTCTTC
.	TRBV2	TRBJ2-1	.	CASSVVSDNEQFF	TGTGCCAGCAGTGTAGTTAGCGACAATGAGCAGTTCTTC
.	TRBV19	TRBJ1-5	.	CASSIPVGNQPQHF	TGTGCCAGTAGTATCCCAGTCGGCAATCAGCCCCAGCATTTT
.	TRBV5-1	TRBJ1-1	.	CASSLSDYTEAFF	TGCGCCAGCAGCTTGTCAGATTACACTGAAGCTTTCTTT
.	TRBV7-2	TRBJ2-3	.	CASSLMWTSGTDTQYF	TGTGCCAGCAGCTTAATGTGGACGAGTGGCACAGATACGCAGTATTTT
once	TRBV30	TRBJ2-1	.	CALKLLAYEQFF	TGTGCCTTAAAACTCCTAGCGTATGAGCAGTTCTTC
.	TRBV4-1	TRBJ1-4	.	CASSQVGAPEKLFF	TGCGCCAGCAGCCAAGTCGGGGCACCCGAAAAACTGTTTTTT
.	TRBV9	TRBJ2-1	.	CASSVEAAYNEQFF	TGTGCCAGCAGCGTAGAAGCAGCCTACAATGAGCAGTTCTTC
.	TRBV30	TRBJ2-2	.	CAWRDTDAGELFF	TGTGCCTGGAGAGACACCGATGCCGGGGAGCTGTTTTTT
.	TRBV9	TRBJ2-5	TRBD1	CASSRGDRAQETQYF	TGTGCCAGCAGCCGAGGGGACAGGGCGCAAGAGACCCAGTACTTC
.	TRBV9	TRBJ2-4	TRBD2	CASSLGGTKNIQYF	TGTGCCAGCAGTTTGGGGGGGACCAAAAACATTCAGTACTTC
.	TRBV28	TRBJ1-4	TRBD1	CASSPTGAGNEKLFF	TGTGCCAGCAGCCCTACAGGGGCGGGGAATGAAAAACTGTTTTTT
.	TRBV2	TRBJ1-5	.	CASTLGAGWQPQHF	TGTGCCAGCACCCTGGGGGCAGGGTGGCAGCCCCAGCATTTT
.	TRBV19	TRBJ2-3	.	CASSIRSGTDTQYF	TGTGCCAGTAGTATTAGGTCTGGCACAGATACGCAGTATTTT
.	TRBV6-5	TRBJ1-5	.	CASSYGLIFSNQPQHF	TGTGCCAGCAGCTACGGACTGATATTTAGCAATCAGCCCCAGCATTTT
.	TRBV14	TRBJ2-7	TRBD1	CASSQVTGDEQYF	TGTGCCAGCAGCCAAGTCACAGGGGACGAGCAGTACTTC
.	TRBV7-2	TRBJ2-5	.	CASRSRSDFSPEEETQYF	TGTGCCAGCAGATCCCGGTCGGACTTTAGTCCGGAGGAAGAGACCCAGTACTTC
.	TRBV2	TRBJ2-2	TRBD1	CASKGDRVSGELFF	TGTGCCAGCAAGGGGGACAGGGTGTCCGGGGAGCTGTTTTTT
.	TRBV25-1	TRBJ2-2	.	CASSPSGGANTGELFF	TGTGCCAGCAGCCCCTCGGGCGGGGCGAACACCGGGGAGCTGTTTTTT
.	TRBV27	TRBJ1-2	.	CASSRSLAAPSYGYTF	TGTGCCAGCAGCCGAAGTCTGGCTGCCCCGAGTTATGGCTACACCTTC
once	TRBV5-1	TRBJ1-4	.	CASSNEKRELGVVEKLFF	TGCGCCAGCAGCAACGAGAAAAGGGAGCTGGGGGTTGTCGAAAAACTGTTTTTT
.	TRBV27	TRBJ1-2	.	CASSKSGQLLYGYTF	TGTGCCAGCAGCAAATCCGGACAGCTTTTATATGGCTACACCTTC
.	TRBV7-7	TRBJ1-5	.	CASSLTPGGSNQPQHF	TGTGCCAGCAGCTTAACACCGGGCGGGAGCAATCAGCCCCAGCATTTT
.	TRBV5-1	TRBJ1-1	TRBD1	CASSEQTGMNTEAFF	TGCGCCAGCAGCGAACAGACAGGGATGAACACTGAAGCTTTCTTT
.	TRBV4-1	TRBJ2-5	TRBD2	CASSQGRTSGGQETQYF	TGCGCCAGCAGCCAAGGACGGACTAGCGGGGGACAAGAGACCCAGTACTTC
.	TRBV2	TRBJ2-3	TRBD1	CASSPETGAADTQYF	TGTGCCAGCAGTCCGGAGACAGGGGCAGCAGATACGCAGTATTTT
.	TRBV7-2	TRBJ2-4	TRBD1	CASSWGQGPFGGNIQYF	TGTGCCAGCAGCTGGGGACAGGGGCCCTTTGGGGGAAACATTCAGTACTTC